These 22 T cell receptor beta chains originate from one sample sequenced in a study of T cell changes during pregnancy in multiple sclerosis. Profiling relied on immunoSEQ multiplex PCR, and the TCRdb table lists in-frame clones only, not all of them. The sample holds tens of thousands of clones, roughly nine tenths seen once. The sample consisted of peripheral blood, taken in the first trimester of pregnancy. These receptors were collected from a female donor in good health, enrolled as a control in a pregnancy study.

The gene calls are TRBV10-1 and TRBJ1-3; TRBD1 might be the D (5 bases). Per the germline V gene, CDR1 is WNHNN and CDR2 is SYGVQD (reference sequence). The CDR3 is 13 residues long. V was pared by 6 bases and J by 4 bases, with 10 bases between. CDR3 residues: CASSRDSGNTIYF. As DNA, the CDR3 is TGCGCCAGCAGCAGGGATTCCGGAAACACCATATATTTT.

CDR3 sequence: CASSPNRGSYKNTEAFF. In DNA, the CDR3 is TGTGCCAGCTCACCAAACAGGGGTTCTTATAAGAACACTGAAGCTTTCTTT. V gene TRBV18 combines with J gene TRBJ1-1; 7 bases match TRBD1. The CDR3 loop spans 17 amino acids. Germline loops: CDR1 KGHSH, CDR2 LQKENI. Losses at the gene ends were 2 bases for V and 1 base for J; bases not matched to a gene: 10.

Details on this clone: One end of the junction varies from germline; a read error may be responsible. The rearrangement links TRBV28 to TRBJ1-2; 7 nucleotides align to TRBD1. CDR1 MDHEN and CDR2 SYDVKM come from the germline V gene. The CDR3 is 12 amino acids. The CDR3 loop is CASSSGQVVNRF. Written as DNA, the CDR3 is TGTGCCAGCAGTTCCGGACAGGTCGTAAACCGCTTC.

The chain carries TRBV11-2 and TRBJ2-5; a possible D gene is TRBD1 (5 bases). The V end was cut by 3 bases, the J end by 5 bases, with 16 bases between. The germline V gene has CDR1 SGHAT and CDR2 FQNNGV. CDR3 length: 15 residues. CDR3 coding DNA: TGTGCCAGCAGCTTTAGCCAGGGCGAATGGGAGACCCAGTACTTC. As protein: CASSFSQGEWETQYF.

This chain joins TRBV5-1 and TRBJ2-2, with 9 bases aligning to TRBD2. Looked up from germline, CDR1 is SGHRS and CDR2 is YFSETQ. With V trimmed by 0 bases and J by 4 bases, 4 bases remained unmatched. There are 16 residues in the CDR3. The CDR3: CASSLDSGGSTGELFF. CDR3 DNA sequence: TGCGCCAGCAGCTTGGATAGCGGGGGAAGCACCGGGGAGCTGTTTTTT.

The CDR3 reads CASSAGEYNEQFF. The CDR3 DNA follows: TGTGCCAGCAGTGCGGGAGAGTACAATGAGCAGTTCTTC. This chain connects TRBV6-4 to TRBJ2-1, with D possibly being TRBD2 (6 bases). This CDR3 is 13 amino acids long. Germline V gene lookup returns CDR1 MRHNA and CDR2 SNTAGT. Trimming cost V 4 bases and J 4 bases, with 8 bases left between them.

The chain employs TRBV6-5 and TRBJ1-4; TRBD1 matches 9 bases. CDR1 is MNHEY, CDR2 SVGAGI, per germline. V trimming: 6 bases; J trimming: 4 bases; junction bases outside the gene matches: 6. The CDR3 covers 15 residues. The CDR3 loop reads CASRGPGQGNEKLFF. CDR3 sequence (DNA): TGTGCCAGCAGGGGTCCGGGACAGGGTAATGAAAAACTGTTTTTT.

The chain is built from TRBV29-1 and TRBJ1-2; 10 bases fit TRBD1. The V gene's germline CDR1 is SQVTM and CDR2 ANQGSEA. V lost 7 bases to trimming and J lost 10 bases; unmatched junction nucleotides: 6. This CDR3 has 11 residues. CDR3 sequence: CSARDRGSYTF. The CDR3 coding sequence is TGCAGCGCCAGGGACAGGGGCTCCTACACCTTC.

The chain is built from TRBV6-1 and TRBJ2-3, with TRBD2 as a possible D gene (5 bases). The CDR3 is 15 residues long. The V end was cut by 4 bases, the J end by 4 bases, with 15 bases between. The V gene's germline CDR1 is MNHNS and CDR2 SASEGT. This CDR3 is CASSGLLGSADTQYF. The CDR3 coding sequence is TGTGCCAGCAGTGGTTTGTTGGGTAGCGCAGATACGCAGTATTTT.

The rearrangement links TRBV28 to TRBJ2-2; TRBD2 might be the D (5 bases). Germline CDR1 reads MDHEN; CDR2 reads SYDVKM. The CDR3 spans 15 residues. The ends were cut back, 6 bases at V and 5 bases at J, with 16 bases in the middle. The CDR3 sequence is CASSPTRVLTGELFF. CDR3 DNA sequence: TGTGCCAGCAGCCCCACTAGGGTACTAACCGGGGAGCTGTTTTTT. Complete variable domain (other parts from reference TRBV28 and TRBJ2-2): DVKVTQSSRYLVKRTGEKVFLECVQDMDHENMFWYRQDPGLGLRLIYFSYDVKMKEKGDIPEGYSVSREKKERFSLILESASTNQTSMYLCASSPTRVLTGELFFGEGSRLTVL.

CDR3 in amino acids: CASSFPPRLAGGSYEQYF. CDR3 bases: TGTGCCAGCAGTTTTCCACCCCGACTAGCGGGCGGATCCTACGAGCAGTACTTC. This chain connects TRBV28 to TRBJ2-7; the match to TRBD2 covers 10 bases. The CDR3 loop spans 18 amino acids. From germline, CDR1 is MDHEN and CDR2 SYDVKM. Trimming at V came to 3 bases and at J to 1 base, leaving 12 bases not matched to a gene.

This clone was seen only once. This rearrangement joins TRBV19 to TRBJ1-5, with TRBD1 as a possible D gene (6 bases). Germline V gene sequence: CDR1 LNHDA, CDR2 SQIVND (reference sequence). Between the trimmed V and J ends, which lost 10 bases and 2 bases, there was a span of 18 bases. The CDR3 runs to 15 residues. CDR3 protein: CATAAAQGGNQPQHF. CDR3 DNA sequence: TGTGCCACCGCGGCGGCACAGGGAGGCAATCAGCCCCAGCATTTT.

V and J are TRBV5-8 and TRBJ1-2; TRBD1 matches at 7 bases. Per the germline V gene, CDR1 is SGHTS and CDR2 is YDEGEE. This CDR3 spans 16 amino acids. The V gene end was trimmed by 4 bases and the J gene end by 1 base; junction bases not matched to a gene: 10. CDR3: CASSAGGQLLNYGYTF. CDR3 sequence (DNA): TGTGCCAGCAGCGCGGGGGGACAGTTACTTAACTATGGCTACACCTTC.

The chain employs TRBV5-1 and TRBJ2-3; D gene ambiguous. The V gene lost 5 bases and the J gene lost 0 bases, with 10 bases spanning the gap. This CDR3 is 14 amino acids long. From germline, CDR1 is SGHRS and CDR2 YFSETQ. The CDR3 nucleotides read TGCGCCAGCAGGACTGTTACTAGCACAGATACGCAGTATTTT. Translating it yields CASRTVTSTDTQYF.

CDR3 protein: CASSQDSGHGSYWYGYTF. The CDR3 DNA reads as TGCGCCAGCAGCCAAGATTCGGGACACGGGTCCTATTGGTATGGCTACACCTTC. The chain links TRBV4-1 to TRBJ1-2; possibly TRBD1 for D (6 bases). The germline V and J ends were trimmed by 0 bases and 5 bases, with 22 bases remaining between them. Germline values: CDR1 MGHRA, CDR2 YSYEKL. The CDR3 sequence is 18 residues long.

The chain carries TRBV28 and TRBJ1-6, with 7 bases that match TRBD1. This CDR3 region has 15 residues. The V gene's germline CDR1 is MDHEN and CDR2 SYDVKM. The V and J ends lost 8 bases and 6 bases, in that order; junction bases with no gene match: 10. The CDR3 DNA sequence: TGTGCCAGCTTCGTTAACAGGGGTAGTAATTCACCCCTCCACTTT. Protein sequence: CASFVNRGSNSPLHF.

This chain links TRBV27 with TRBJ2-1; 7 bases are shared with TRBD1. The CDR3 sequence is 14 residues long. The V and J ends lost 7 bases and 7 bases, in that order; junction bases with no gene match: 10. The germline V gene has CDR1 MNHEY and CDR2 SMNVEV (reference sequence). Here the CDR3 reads CASNKGTEVNEQFF. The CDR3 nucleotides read TGTGCCAGCAACAAAGGGACAGAAGTTAATGAGCAGTTCTTC.

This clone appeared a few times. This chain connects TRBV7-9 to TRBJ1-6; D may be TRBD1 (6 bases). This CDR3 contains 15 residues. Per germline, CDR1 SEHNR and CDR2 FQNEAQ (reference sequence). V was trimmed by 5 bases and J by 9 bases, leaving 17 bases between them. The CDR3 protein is CASSINNRGGSPLHF. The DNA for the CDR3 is TGTGCCAGCAGCATCAATAACAGAGGGGGTTCACCCCTCCACTTT.

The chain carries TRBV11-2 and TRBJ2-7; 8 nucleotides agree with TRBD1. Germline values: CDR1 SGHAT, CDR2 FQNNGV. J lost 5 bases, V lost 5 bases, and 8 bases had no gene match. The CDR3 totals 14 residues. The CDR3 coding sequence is TGTGCCAGCAGCGGTCGGACAGGGTTCGACGAGCAGTACTTC. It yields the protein CASSGRTGFDEQYF.

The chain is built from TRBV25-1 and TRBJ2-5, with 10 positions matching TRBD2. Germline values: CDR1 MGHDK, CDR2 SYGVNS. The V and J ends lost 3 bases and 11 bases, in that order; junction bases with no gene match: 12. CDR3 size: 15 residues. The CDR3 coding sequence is TGTGCCAGCAGTGATGTCCCTAGCGGGAGTAGGTCGCAGTACTTC. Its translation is CASSDVPSGSRSQYF.

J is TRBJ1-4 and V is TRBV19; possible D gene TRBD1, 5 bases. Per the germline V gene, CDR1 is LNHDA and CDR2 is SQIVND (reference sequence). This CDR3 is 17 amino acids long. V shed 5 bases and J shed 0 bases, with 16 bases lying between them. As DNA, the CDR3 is TGTGCCAGTAGTTGGGGCAGGATCGTTGCAACTAATGAAAAACTGTTTTTT. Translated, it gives CASSWGRIVATNEKLFF. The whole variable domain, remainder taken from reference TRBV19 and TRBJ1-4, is DGGITQSPKYLFRKEGQNVTLSCEQNLNHDAMYWYRQDPGQGLRLIYYSQIVNDFQKGDIAEGYSVSREKKESFPLTVTSAQKNPTAFYLCASSWGRIVATNEKLFFGSGTQLSVL.

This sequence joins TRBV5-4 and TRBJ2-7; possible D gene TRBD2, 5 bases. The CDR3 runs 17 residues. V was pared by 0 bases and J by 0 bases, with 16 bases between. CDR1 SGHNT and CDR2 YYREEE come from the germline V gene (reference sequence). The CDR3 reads CASSLGPGIGDSYEQYF. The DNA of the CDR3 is TGTGCCAGCAGCTTGGGCCCCGGGATCGGGGACTCCTACGAGCAGTACTTC.